This T cell receptor (beta chain) stems from a study of T cell responses to AZD1222 COVID-19 vaccine. On the study more broadly: Combined were second doses at about 4 or about 12 weeks. Overall study findings and caveats: After the peak T cell response, and only then, were repertoires sampled. At 160-218 and 743-854, vaccine-associated CD4 TCRs were dominant, and they spanned spike.

CDR3 length: 11 amino acids. Germline loops: CDR1 LNHDA, CDR2 SQIVND (reference sequence). The ends were cut back, 8 bases at V and 6 bases at J, with 10 bases in the middle. A word on this clone: The antigen remains undetermined.

Profiling relied on immunoSEQ multiplex PCR, and the TCRdb table lists in-frame clones only, not all of them. The data hold some 150,000 clones, with around 89% observed a single time. This TCR was recovered from an adult in good health. The source was peripheral blood, collected on day 0 of AZD1222 vaccination. The chain joins TRBV19 to TRBJ1-2; perhaps TRBD1 as D (5 bases). CDR3 in amino acids: CASFGGDGYTF. CDR3 DNA sequence: TGTGCCAGTTTCGGAGGGGATGGCTACACCTTC.